The next 14 T cell receptor beta chains were all read from a single sample in a study of T-cell reconstitution after alpha-beta-depleted transplantation in children. The TCRbeta library incorporated unique molecular identifiers. TCRdb re-called the PCR reads with MiXCR, one entry per CDR3 protein. The sample has about 540,000 distinct CDR3 sequences, approximately 20% seen once. The source material was PBMCs from the stem cell graft donor, sampled from the stem cell graft. The receptors come from a human donor who donated a stem cell graft to a child with acute lymphoblastic leukemia.

J is TRBJ1-2 and V is TRBV15, with a tentative D call TRBD1 (5 bases). Trimming left V 5 bases short and J 8 bases short, with 15 bases between. The CDR3 is 13 residues long. The germline V gene has CDR1 LNHNV and CDR2 YYDKDF (reference sequence). The CDR3 DNA reads TGTGCCACCAGCCCGGGGGATGGAGGCGGCTACACCTTC. Its protein product is CATSPGDGGGYTF.

There are a few counts of this clonotype. The rearrangement joins TRBV5-5 to TRBJ1-4; 7 bases match TRBD1. Germline CDR1 and CDR2: SGHKS and YYEKEE (reference sequence). With V trimmed by 0 bases and J by 6 bases, 2 bases remained unmatched. This CDR3 comprises 14 residues. The CDR3 spells CASSLEGGHEKLFF. Written as DNA, the CDR3 is TGTGCCAGCAGCTTGGAAGGGGGCCATGAAAAACTGTTTTTT.

This sequence joins TRBV4-1 and TRBJ2-6, with 9 bases matching TRBD1. Germline values: CDR1 MGHRA, CDR2 YSYEKL. CDR3 length equals 18 residues. V gave up 0 bases and J gave up 4 bases; unmatched junction bases: 7. The CDR3, as DNA: TGCGCCAGCAGCCAAGATCAACAGGGGGCGGGGGGGGCCAACGTCCTGACTTTC. It yields the protein CASSQDQQGAGGANVLTF.

This clonotype was seen a few times. This chain links TRBV5-1 with TRBJ1-2, with a weak D call TRBD1 (6 bases). The CDR3 runs 16 residues. In germline, CDR1 is SGHRS, CDR2 YFSETQ. Trimming took 4 bases from V and 0 from J, leaving 16 bases between them. The CDR3 coding sequence is TGCGCCAGCAGCCCAGACCAGGGGCAAGCTAACTATGGCTACACCTTC. This translates into CASSPDQGQANYGYTF.

The chain links TRBV18 to TRBJ1-1, with 8 bases identical to TRBD1. CDR3 length: 14 amino acids. Losses at the gene ends were 0 bases for V and 8 bases for J; bases not matched to a gene: 5. Germline V gene data show CDR1 as KGHSH and CDR2 as LQKENI. The CDR3 sequence is CASSPPETGVEAFF. DNA for the CDR3: TGTGCCAGCTCACCACCGGAGACAGGGGTAGAAGCTTTCTTT.

J is TRBJ2-5 and V is TRBV20-1, with D unclear. Germline V gene sequence: CDR1 DFQATT, CDR2 SNEGSKA (reference sequence). This CDR3 has 14 amino acids. V was pared by 1 base and J by 6 bases, with 15 bases between. CDR3 DNA sequence: TGCAGTGCTAGAGCACGCAGTAAAACTAAGACCCAGTACTTC. It yields the protein CSARARSKTKTQYF.

V gene TRBV20-1 combines with J gene TRBJ1-4, with D possibly TRBD1 on 5 matching bases. The V and J ends lost 5 bases and 3 bases respectively, with 13 bases between them. The V gene's germline CDR1 is DFQATT and CDR2 SNEGSKA (reference sequence). The CDR3 spans 14 residues. In DNA form, the CDR3 reads TGCAGTGCTCGCTACCGGGGGTCTAATGAAAAACTGTTTTTT. Its translation: CSARYRGSNEKLFF.

The sample holds a few counts of this clonotype. The CDR3 protein is CASTTTGSEKLFF. The CDR3 coding sequence is TGTGCCAGCACGACCACAGGAAGCGAAAAACTGTTTTTT. J is TRBJ1-4 and V is TRBV12-3 or TRBV12-4, with a weak D call TRBD1 (5 bases). The V end was cut by 7 bases, the J end by 8 bases, with 14 bases between. The CDR3 runs 13 residues.

This clonotype occurred a few times. The CDR3 region is CASSPTGTGLHNEQFF. The CDR3 bases are TGTGCCAGCAGCCCAACCGGGACAGGCCTCCACAATGAGCAGTTCTTC. V usage is TRBV25-1 and J usage is TRBJ2-1; 8 nucleotides match TRBD1. The V gene end was trimmed by 6 bases and the J gene end by 5 bases; junction bases not matched to a gene: 12. CDR1 is MGHDK, CDR2 SYGVNS, per germline. The CDR3 sequence is 16 residues long. The full variable domain, with the rest looked up from reference TRBV25-1 and TRBJ2-1, is EADIYQTPRYLVIGTGKKITLECSQTMGHDKMYWYQQDPGMELHLIHYSYGVNSTEKGDLSSESTVSRIRTEHFPLTLESARPSHTSQYLCASSPTGTGLHNEQFFGPGTRLTVL.

This clonotype was observed at least ten times. The chain uses TRBV5-1 and TRBJ2-5; 7 nucleotides line up with TRBD2. The V gene's germline CDR1 is SGHRS and CDR2 YFSETQ. V was clipped by 5 bases and J by 5 bases; unmatched bases: 9. The CDR3 has 14 residues. CDR3 protein: CASRGTAGEETQYF. CDR3 DNA sequence: TGCGCCAGCAGAGGGACTGCGGGGGAGGAGACCCAGTACTTC.

This clonotype has ten or more counts. The chain is built from TRBV5-1 and TRBJ2-7; 9 bases align to TRBD2. CDR1 is SGHRS, CDR2 YFSETQ, per germline. V was clipped by 3 bases and J by 4 bases; unmatched bases: 2. CDR3 length: 13 amino acids. Written as DNA, the CDR3 is TGCGCCAGCAGCTACCTAGCGGGATACGAGCAGTACTTC. As protein: CASSYLAGYEQYF.

The chain recombines TRBV30 with TRBJ2-2, with TRBD2 matching over 15 bases. Germline V CDR1 and CDR2: GTSNPN, SVGIG (reference sequence). The CDR3 runs 16 residues. With V trimmed by 3 bases and J by 4 bases, 3 bases remained unmatched. The CDR3 DNA reads TGTGCCTGGAGGGGACTAGCGGGAGGTGGCACCGGGGAGCTGTTTTTT. Translated, it gives CAWRGLAGGGTGELFF.

This clonotype was seen only a few times. The chain has TRBV5-1 and TRBJ2-7; possibly TRBD1 for D (8 bases). The germline CDR1 and CDR2 sequences are SGHRS and YFSETQ. V lost 1 base to trimming and J lost 6 bases, with 14 bases between them. The CDR3 is 14 residues long. The CDR3 DNA reads TGCGCCAGCAGCTTGTCAGGGGGCGGGAGCGAGCAGTACTTC. Translating it yields CASSLSGGGSEQYF.

This clonotype was found many times. The chain is built from TRBV9 and TRBJ2-2; D gene uncertain. Germline V gene sequence: CDR1 SGDLS, CDR2 YYNGEE. V lost 0 bases to trimming and J lost 1 base, with 4 bases between them. The CDR3 loop spans 14 amino acids. The CDR3 DNA follows: TGTGCCAGCAGCGTAGATTTGAACACCGGGGAGCTGTTTTTT. It translates to CASSVDLNTGELFF.